This T cell receptor (beta chain) came from a study of T cell clonality in common variable immunodeficiency (dated by TCRdb to the mid-2010s). This clone was seen a few times. This clone's antigen is unknown. The read terminates 3 residues before the CDR3 end, so the remaining end is supplied by the germline J gene. Other DNA sequences in this specimen translate into the identical CDR3. What the authors observed across the whole study: CVID TCRbeta sequences reportedly showed fewer deletions and N-nucleotide insertions and lacked highly modified clones with 13 or more V deletions. Healthy controls shared more TCRbeta clones with each other than CVID subjects shared among themselves (p < 0.0001). Compared with healthy controls, CVID subjects showed increased TCRbeta clonality (t-test p = 0.018), a feature most characteristic of about a third of subjects. Patient heterogeneity within the CVID cohort put limits on correlating repertoire features with clinical complications. It was noted by the authors that sequencing of the repertoires of T cell subpopulations would be needed to clarify the cause of the increased clonality in CVID. Even though DNA input was equal, the average per sample came to about 74,000 unique sequences for controls compared with around 32,000 for CVID samples.

CVID was diagnosed by standard criteria: serum IgG, IgA and/or IgM reduced below normal range, plus specific antibody deficiency. There were 40 to 50 subjects in the CVID group (roughly 30 male and about 15 female), ranging in age from about 8 to 64 years, with a mean age of around 44. Most CVID patients and most healthy controls were of Caucasian heritage. At the time of study participation, every CVID subject had been on replacement immunoglobulin therapy for one year or longer. When blood was collected, none of the CVID subjects were ill or on immunomodulatory or immunosuppressive medication. From each donor, roughly 5 to 8 ml of heparinized peripheral whole blood was collected. TCRbeta CDR3 repertoires were sequenced from genomic DNA of adults with common variable immune deficiency (CVID) and healthy adult controls. To isolate peripheral blood mononuclear cells, diluted blood was subjected to density centrifugation over Hypaque 1077 or Ficoll-Paque. Unsorted mononuclear cells served as the source of genomic DNA, which was extracted either by Qiagen column purification or by a centrifugation-based method.

Equivalent amounts of genomic DNA from CVID and control samples were used as sequencing input. For every sample, a 60 bp segment covering the rearranged TCRbeta CDR3 region was amplified and then sequenced. The immunoSEQ assay, a bias-corrected multiplex PCR combined with high-throughput sequencing, was used to amplify TCRbeta. As for the authors' bioinformatics: Each unique nucleotide sequence was treated as a clone and annotated with V, D and J genes, copy number and frequency. Sequences were labeled productive if in frame, and non-productive if out of frame or containing stop codons. Clonality was calculated from Shannon's entropy as previously described. The predicted amino acid sequences of productive clones were used to derive the mean CDR3 Kyte-Doolittle hydropathy. The R hclust function was used to hierarchically cluster scaled V gene usage with Manhattan distance and complete linkage. Sharing of clones by CDR3 amino acid sequence was evaluated through resampling of 12 repertoires per group over 100 rounds. The repertoires were screened for some 69 published EBV-specific TCRbeta sequences and approximately 230 published CMV-specific TCRbeta sequences. Analysis left out a couple of CVID samples that produced under 10,000 sequences, so 45 or so CVID repertoires remained. TCRdb stores this immuneACCESS table with in-frame sequences only. Part of the clones is absent; in the studies checked, under half of the shortfall reflects unresolved V genes, and no reason is known for the rest. V and J calls and clone size are given by that table; D and trimming were obtained from the DNA. The sample features 23,000 or so clones, and none is a singleton. The ten largest clones add up to about 9.1% of the sample.

The CDR3 has 15 amino acids, counting the end cysteine and phenylalanine. Part of the CDR3 DNA is given, 36 bases translated from base 1. Relative to germline, V is 3 bases shorter and J is 1 base shorter, with 11 bases between their ends. Via the germline V gene, CDR1 is SGHVS and CDR2 FNYEAQ. The chain employs TRBV7-6 and TRBJ2-3; there is no confident call for the D gene. Sequencing was performed on peripheral blood mononuclear cells. The TCR was taken from a human donor with common variable immunodeficiency. Incomplete CDR3 DNA: TGTGCCAGCAGCTTTACACCGCAGGGCACAGATACG. Translated, this gives CASSFTPQGTDT. In full, the CDR3 is CASSFTPQGTDTQYF.